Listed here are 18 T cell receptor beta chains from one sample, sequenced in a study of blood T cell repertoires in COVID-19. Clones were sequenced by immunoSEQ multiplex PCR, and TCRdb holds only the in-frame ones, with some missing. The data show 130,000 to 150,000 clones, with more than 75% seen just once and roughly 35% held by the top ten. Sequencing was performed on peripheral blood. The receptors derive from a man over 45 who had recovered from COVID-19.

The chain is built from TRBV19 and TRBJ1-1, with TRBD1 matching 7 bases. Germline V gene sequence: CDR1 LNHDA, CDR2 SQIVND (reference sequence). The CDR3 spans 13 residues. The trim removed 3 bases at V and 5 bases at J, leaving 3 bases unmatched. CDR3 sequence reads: CASSMTGFTEAFF. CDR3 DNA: TGTGCCAGTAGTATGACAGGGTTTACTGAAGCTTTCTTT.

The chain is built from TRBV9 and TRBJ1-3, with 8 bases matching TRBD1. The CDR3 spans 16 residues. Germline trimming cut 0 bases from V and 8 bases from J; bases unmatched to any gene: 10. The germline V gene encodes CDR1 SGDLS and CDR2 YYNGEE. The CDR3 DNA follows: TGTGCCAGCAGCGTAGGCGAAGGACAGGGCTGGGACACCATATATTTT. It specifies CASSVGEGQGWDTIYF. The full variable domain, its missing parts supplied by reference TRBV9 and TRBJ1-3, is DSGVTQTPKHLITATGQRVTLRCSPRSGDLSVYWYQQSLDQGLQFLIQYYNGEERAKGNILERFSAQQFPDLHSELNLSSLELGDSALYFCASSVGEGQGWDTIYFGEGSWLTVV.

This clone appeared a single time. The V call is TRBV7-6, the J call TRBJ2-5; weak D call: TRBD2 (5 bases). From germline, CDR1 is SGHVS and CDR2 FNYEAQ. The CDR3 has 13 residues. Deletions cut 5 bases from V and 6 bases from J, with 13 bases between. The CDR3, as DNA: TGTGCCAGCAGCCTCTCGGACTTCCAGACCCAGTACTTC. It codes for CASSLSDFQTQYF.

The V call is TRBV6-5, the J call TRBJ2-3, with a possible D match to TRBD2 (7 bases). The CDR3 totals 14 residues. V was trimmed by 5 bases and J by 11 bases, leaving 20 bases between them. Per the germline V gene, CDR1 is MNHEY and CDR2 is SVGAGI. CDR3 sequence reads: CASSTGGSRLVQYF. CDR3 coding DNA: TGTGCCAGCAGTACGGGGGGCTCCCGTTTGGTGCAGTATTTT.

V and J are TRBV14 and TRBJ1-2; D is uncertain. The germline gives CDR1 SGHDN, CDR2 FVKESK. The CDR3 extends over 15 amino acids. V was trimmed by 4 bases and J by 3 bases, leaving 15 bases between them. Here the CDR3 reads CASSRKTGLDYGYTF. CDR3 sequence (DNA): TGTGCCAGCAGCCGAAAGACGGGGTTAGACTATGGCTACACCTTC.

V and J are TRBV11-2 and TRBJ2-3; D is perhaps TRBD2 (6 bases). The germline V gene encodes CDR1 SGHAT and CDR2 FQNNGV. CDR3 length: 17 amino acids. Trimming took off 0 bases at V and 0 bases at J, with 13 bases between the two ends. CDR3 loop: CASSLDIGGLSTDTQYF. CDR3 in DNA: TGTGCCAGCAGCTTAGATATCGGGGGATTAAGCACAGATACGCAGTATTTT.

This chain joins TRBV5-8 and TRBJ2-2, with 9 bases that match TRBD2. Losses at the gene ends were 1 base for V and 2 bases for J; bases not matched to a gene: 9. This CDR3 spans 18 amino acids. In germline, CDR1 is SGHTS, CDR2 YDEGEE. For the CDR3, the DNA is TGTGCCAGCAGCTTGTTAGCGGGGGACATAAAAAACACCGGGGAGCTGTTTTTT. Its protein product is CASSLLAGDIKNTGELFF.

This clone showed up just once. The CDR3 DNA follows: TGTGCCAGTAGTTCAGGGGAGGGTCCGAATCAGCCCCAGCATTTT. Protein product: CASSSGEGPNQPQHF. The genes are TRBV19 and TRBJ1-5, with D maybe TRBD1 (6 bases). Trimming stripped 5 bases from V and 4 bases from J, with 15 bases between. CDR3 size: 15 residues. Germline CDR1 and CDR2: LNHDA and SQIVND (reference sequence).

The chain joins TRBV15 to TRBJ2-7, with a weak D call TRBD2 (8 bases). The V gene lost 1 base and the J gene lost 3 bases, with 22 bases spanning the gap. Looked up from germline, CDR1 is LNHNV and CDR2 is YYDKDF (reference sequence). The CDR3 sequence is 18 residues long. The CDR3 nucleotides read TGTGCCACCAGCAGAGGACAGGGCGGCGGGGGGTACCTCTACGAGCAGTACTTC. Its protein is CATSRGQGGGGYLYEQYF.

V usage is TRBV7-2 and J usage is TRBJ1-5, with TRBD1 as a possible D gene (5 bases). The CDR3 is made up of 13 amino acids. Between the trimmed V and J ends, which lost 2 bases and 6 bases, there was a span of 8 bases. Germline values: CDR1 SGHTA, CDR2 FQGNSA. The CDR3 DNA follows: TGTGCCAGCAGCTTATTTACAGGTCAGCCCCAGCATTTT. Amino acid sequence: CASSLFTGQPQHF.

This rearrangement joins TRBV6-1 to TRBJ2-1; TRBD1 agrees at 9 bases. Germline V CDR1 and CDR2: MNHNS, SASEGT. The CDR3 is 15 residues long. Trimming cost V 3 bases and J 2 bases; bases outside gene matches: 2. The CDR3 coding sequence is TGTGCCAGCAGTGACCGACAGGGGGCCTACAATGAGCAGTTCTTC. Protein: CASSDRQGAYNEQFF.

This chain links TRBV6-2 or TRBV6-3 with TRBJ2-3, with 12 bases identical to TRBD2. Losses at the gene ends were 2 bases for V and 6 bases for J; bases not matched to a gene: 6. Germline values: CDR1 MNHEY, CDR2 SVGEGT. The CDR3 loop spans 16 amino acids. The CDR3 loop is CASSYNLAGGRDTQYF. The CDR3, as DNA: TGTGCCAGCAGTTACAATCTAGCGGGGGGGCGCGATACGCAGTATTTT.

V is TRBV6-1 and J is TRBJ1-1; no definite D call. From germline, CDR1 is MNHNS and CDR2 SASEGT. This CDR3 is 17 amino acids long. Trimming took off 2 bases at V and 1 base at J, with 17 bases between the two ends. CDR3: CASSEWAQQITNTEAFF. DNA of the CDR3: TGTGCCAGCAGTGAATGGGCACAACAGATTACGAACACTGAAGCTTTCTTT.

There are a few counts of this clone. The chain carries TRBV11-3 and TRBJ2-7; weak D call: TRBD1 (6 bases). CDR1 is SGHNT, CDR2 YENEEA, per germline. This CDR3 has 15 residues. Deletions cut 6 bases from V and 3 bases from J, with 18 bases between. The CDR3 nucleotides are TGTGCCAGCAGTTTTAAGGGGGACCTGGACTACGAGCAGTACTTC. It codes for CASSFKGDLDYEQYF.

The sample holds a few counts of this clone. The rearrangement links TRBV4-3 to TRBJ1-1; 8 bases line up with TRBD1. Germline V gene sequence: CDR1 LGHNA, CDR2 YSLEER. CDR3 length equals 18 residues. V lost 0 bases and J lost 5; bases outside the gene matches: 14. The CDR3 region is CASSQDFVRGPRWTEAFF. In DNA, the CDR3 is TGCGCCAGCAGCCAAGATTTCGTCAGGGGGCCACGGTGGACTGAAGCTTTCTTT.

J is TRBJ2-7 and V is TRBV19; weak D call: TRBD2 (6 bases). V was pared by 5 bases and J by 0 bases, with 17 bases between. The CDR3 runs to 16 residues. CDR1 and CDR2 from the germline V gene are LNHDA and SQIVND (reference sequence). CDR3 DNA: TGTGCCAGTAGTGCCGCAGGAGCGGGCAGCTCCTACGAGCAGTACTTC. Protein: CASSAAGAGSSYEQYF.

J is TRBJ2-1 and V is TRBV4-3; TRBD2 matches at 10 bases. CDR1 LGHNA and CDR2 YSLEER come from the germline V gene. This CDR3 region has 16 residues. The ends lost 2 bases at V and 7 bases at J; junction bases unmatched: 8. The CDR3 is CASSQTLAGEGNEQFF. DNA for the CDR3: TGCGCCAGCAGCCAAACTCTAGCGGGGGAAGGAAATGAGCAGTTCTTC.

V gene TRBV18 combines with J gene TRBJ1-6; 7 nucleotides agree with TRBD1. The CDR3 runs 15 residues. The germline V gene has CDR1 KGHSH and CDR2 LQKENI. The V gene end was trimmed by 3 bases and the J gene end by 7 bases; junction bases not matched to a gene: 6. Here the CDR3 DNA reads TGTGCCAGCTCACCGGAGGGGGCCGGGAATTCACCCCTCCACTTT. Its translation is CASSPEGAGNSPLHF.